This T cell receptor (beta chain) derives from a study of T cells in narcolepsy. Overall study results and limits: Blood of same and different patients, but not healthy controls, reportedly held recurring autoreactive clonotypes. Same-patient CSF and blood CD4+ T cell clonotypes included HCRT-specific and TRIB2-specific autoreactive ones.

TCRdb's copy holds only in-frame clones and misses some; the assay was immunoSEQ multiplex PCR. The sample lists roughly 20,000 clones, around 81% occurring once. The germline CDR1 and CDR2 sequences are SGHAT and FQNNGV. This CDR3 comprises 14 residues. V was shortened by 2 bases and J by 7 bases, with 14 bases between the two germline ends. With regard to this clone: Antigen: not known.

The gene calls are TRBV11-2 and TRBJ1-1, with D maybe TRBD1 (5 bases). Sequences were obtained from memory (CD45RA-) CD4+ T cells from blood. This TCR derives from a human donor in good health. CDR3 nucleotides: TGTGCCAGCAGCTTAAAAACGGGACGGGGTGAAGCTTTCTTT. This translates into CASSLKTGRGEAFF.